This is a list of T cell receptor beta chains from one sample in a study of T cells after yellow fever vaccination. TCRdb recomputed calls from the 5' RACE reads with MiXCR, one row per CDR3 protein. The sample has about 96,000 distinct CDR3 sequences; approximately 8.4% are singletons. Sequences were derived from CD8+ T cells not binding an NS4B(214-222) dextramer, sorted from PBMCs, sampled less than 16 days after the first yellow fever vaccination. Source of these receptors: a man between 18 and 35 years old who received the YFV17D yellow fever vaccine. Each CDR3 is given with its conserved first and last residue. The D gene is left open where the match is weak. Size values are once, few and many counts, or a class for expanded clones, and some rows have none.

J gene	clone size	V gene	D gene	CDR3 protein	CDR3 DNA
TRBJ2-6	few	TRBV7-6	NA	CASSLSSSGANVLTF	TGTGCCAGCAGCTTATCGTCATCTGGGGCCAACGTCCTGACTTTC
TRBJ2-1	NA	TRBV4-1	NA	CASSQDGLSSYNEQFF	TGCGCCAGCAGCCAAGATGGGCTGAGCTCCTACAATGAGCAGTTCTTC
TRBJ2-2	few	TRBV29-1	NA	CSVANTGELFF	TGCAGCGTAGCGAACACCGGGGAGCTGTTTTTT
TRBJ1-2	NA	TRBV20-1	NA	CSARAGNDGYTF	TGCAGTGCTAGAGCCGGGAATGATGGCTACACCTTC
TRBJ1-1	few	TRBV19	NA	CASRGGSAYTEAFF	TGTGCCAGTAGGGGGGGGAGTGCGTACACTGAAGCTTTCTTT
TRBJ1-1	many	TRBV21-1	NA	CASSKQGAGTEAFF	TGTGCCAGCAGCAAACAGGGGGCGGGTACTGAAGCTTTCTTT
TRBJ2-3	few	TRBV20-1	TRBD2	CSARERGPGTDTQYF	TGCAGTGCTCGAGAGCGGGGCCCTGGCACAGATACGCAGTATTTT
TRBJ2-3	few	TRBV5-5	TRBD1	CASSVEGQGADTQYF	TGTGCCAGCAGCGTGGAGGGACAGGGTGCGGATACGCAGTATTTT
TRBJ2-7	few	TRBV4-3	TRBD1	CASSQGPPNRGVIYEQYF	TGCGCCAGCAGCCAAGGCCCGCCTAACAGGGGAGTAATCTACGAGCAGTACTTC
TRBJ2-5	NA	TRBV4-1	NA	CASSPPQGTEETQYF	TGCGCCAGCAGCCCACCTCAGGGGACTGAAGAGACCCAGTACTTC
TRBJ2-2	NA	TRBV9	NA	CASSISSGDRTGELFF	TGTGCCAGCAGCATCAGCTCGGGGGATCGGACCGGGGAGCTGTTTTTT
TRBJ1-2	NA	TRBV9	NA	CASSPRGGIYGYTF	TGTGCCAGCAGCCCCCGGGGGGGAATCTATGGCTACACCTTC
TRBJ2-3	many	TRBV29-1	TRBD2	CSVAVRGVRTDTQYF	TGCAGCGTTGCAGTGCGGGGGGTTCGCACAGATACGCAGTATTTT
TRBJ2-5	few	TRBV2	TRBD1	CASSERTGWRETQYF	TGTGCCAGCAGTGAACGGACAGGGTGGAGGGAGACCCAGTACTTC
TRBJ2-7	NA	TRBV12-3/TRBV12-4	TRBD1	CASSSTGDEQYF	TGTGCCAGCAGCTCGACAGGGGACGAGCAGTACTTC
TRBJ2-5	few	TRBV4-2	TRBD2	CASSLGTSAQETQYF	TGTGCCAGCAGCCTAGGGACTAGCGCACAAGAGACCCAGTACTTC
TRBJ1-2	few	TRBV29-1	NA	CSVESRAANYGYTF	TGCAGCGTTGAAAGCAGGGCCGCTAACTATGGCTACACCTTC
TRBJ2-7	many	TRBV10-3	NA	CATSSWQISYEQYF	TGTGCCACCTCCAGCTGGCAGATCTCCTACGAGCAGTACTTC
TRBJ2-7	NA	TRBV12-3/TRBV12-4	NA	CASSLYGTSSYEQYF	TGTGCCAGCAGTTTATACGGCACATCTTCCTACGAGCAGTACTTC
TRBJ2-1	NA	TRBV20-1	NA	CSALGQEVNEQFF	TGCAGTGCCTTGGGGCAGGAGGTCAATGAGCAGTTCTTC
TRBJ2-3	many	TRBV5-1	NA	CASSLVGARTDTQYF	TGCGCCAGCAGCTTAGTCGGGGCAAGGACAGATACGCAGTATTTT
TRBJ2-1	few	TRBV2	NA	CAGRGGQQWNEQFF	TGTGCCGGTCGCGGGGGCCAGCAGTGGAATGAGCAGTTCTTC
TRBJ2-7	few	TRBV11-2	NA	CASSLSGMREQYF	TGTGCCAGCAGCTTAAGTGGAATGAGAGAGCAGTACTTC
TRBJ2-3	few	TRBV7-2	NA	CASSVTDTQYF	TGTGCCAGCAGCGTCACAGATACGCAGTATTTT
TRBJ1-1	many	TRBV5-1	NA	CASSLLGTEAFF	TGCGCCAGCAGCTTGCTAGGCACTGAAGCTTTCTTT
TRBJ1-2	few	TRBV4-1	NA	CASSHPKANYGYTF	TGCGCCAGCAGCCACCCAAAAGCTAACTATGGCTACACCTTC
TRBJ1-1	few	TRBV12-5	TRBD1	CASGWGTGVTEAFF	TGTGCTAGTGGATGGGGGACAGGGGTGACTGAAGCTTTCTTT
TRBJ1-1	few	TRBV9	NA	CASSVVGSRKGAFF	TGTGCCAGCAGCGTAGTAGGCAGCCGGAAGGGAGCTTTCTTT
TRBJ1-1	NA	TRBV12-5	TRBD1	CASGLVLTGVNTEAFF	TGTGCTAGTGGTTTGGTACTGACAGGGGTGAACACTGAAGCTTTCTTT
TRBJ2-7	few	TRBV27	NA	CASSPGLDGYEQYF	TGTGCCAGCAGTCCAGGTCTGGACGGCTACGAGCAGTACTTC
TRBJ2-5	few	TRBV27	TRBD1	CASSPKTGPQETQYF	TGTGCCAGCAGTCCGAAGACAGGGCCACAAGAGACCCAGTACTTC
TRBJ2-7	NA	TRBV4-1	TRBD1	CASSQVQGVYEQYF	TGCGCCAGCAGCCAAGTTCAGGGGGTCTACGAGCAGTACTTC
TRBJ2-7	few	TRBV4-3	NA	CASSQDTAGYEQYF	TGCGCCAGCAGCCAAGATACAGCTGGCTACGAGCAGTACTTC
TRBJ1-1	NA	TRBV6-5	NA	CASSYLDGPEAFF	TGTGCCAGCAGTTACCTGGACGGACCTGAAGCTTTCTTT
TRBJ2-7	NA	TRBV6-1	NA	CASSSKSKYEQYF	TGTGCCAGCAGCTCGAAAAGTAAATACGAGCAGTACTTC
TRBJ2-5	NA	TRBV12-3/TRBV12-4	NA	CASGDRGTRETQYF	TGTGCCAGCGGGGACCGGGGCACAAGGGAGACCCAGTACTTC
TRBJ2-5	NA	TRBV5-1	TRBD1	CASSTGTGRMETQYF	TGCGCCAGCAGCACCGGGACAGGGAGGATGGAGACCCAGTACTTC
TRBJ2-3	NA	TRBV11-2	NA	CASSGRVGTTDTQYF	TGTGCCAGCAGTGGTCGGGTAGGGACCACAGATACGCAGTATTTT
TRBJ2-7	NA	TRBV29-1	TRBD1	CSVEGTGRSYEQYF	TGCAGCGTCGAAGGGACAGGGCGATCCTACGAGCAGTACTTC
TRBJ2-3	few	TRBV6-5	NA	CASSYSTRDTQYF	TGTGCCAGCAGTTACTCGACCCGAGACACGCAGTATTTT
TRBJ2-7	few	TRBV20-1	TRBD2	CSASLGAGGIYEQYF	TGCAGTGCTAGCTTGGGAGCGGGGGGGATCTACGAGCAGTACTTC
TRBJ1-1	NA	TRBV19	NA	CASSLKIPSTEAFF	TGTGCCAGTAGTCTAAAGATCCCCTCCACTGAAGCTTTCTTT
TRBJ2-1	NA	TRBV12-3/TRBV12-4	TRBD2	CASRLGGGYNEQFF	TGTGCCAGCAGACTGGGCGGGGGGTACAATGAGCAGTTCTTC
TRBJ1-1	few	TRBV25-1	NA	CASSETGAGNTEAFF	TGTGCCAGCAGTGAAACGGGGGCCGGGAACACTGAAGCTTTCTTT
TRBJ2-2	NA	TRBV6-5	NA	CASSSRTDYTGELFF	TGTGCCAGCAGTTCCAGGACAGATTACACCGGGGAGCTGTTTTTT
TRBJ2-7	many	TRBV11-2	TRBD2	CASSFEAGYTYEQYF	TGTGCCAGCAGCTTCGAAGCGGGGTACACCTACGAGCAGTACTTC
TRBJ2-4	many	TRBV9	TRBD2	CASSVQPAGGPRDIQYF	TGTGCCAGCAGCGTCCAACCGGCGGGGGGGCCGAGGGACATTCAGTACTTC
TRBJ2-3	NA	TRBV2	TRBD2	CAFSPGQVTSGRTDTQYF	TGTGCCTTCAGTCCCGGCCAAGTGACTAGCGGACGCACAGATACGCAGTATTTT
TRBJ2-1	many	TRBV29-1	NA	CSVDRQGREQFF	TGCAGCGTTGATCGCCAGGGTAGGGAGCAGTTCTTC
TRBJ2-5	many	TRBV3-1	NA	CASSQDLGGKETQYF	TGTGCCAGCAGCCAAGATCTGGGTGGGAAAGAGACCCAGTACTTC
TRBJ2-5	NA	TRBV11-2	NA	CASSQIAAQETQYF	TGTGCCAGCAGCCAAATAGCGGCCCAAGAGACCCAGTACTTC
TRBJ2-1	NA	TRBV24-1	NA	CATRTNREQGEQFF	TGTGCCACCAGAACAAACAGGGAGCAGGGTGAGCAGTTCTTC
TRBJ2-1	many	TRBV9	NA	CASSGSYSYNEQFF	TGTGCCAGCAGCGGGTCCTATTCCTACAATGAGCAGTTCTTC
TRBJ2-7	few	TRBV5-1	TRBD1	CASSPGQGHEQYF	TGCGCCAGCAGCCCGGGACAGGGCCACGAGCAGTACTTC
TRBJ1-1	few	TRBV12-5	TRBD1	CASGTGNVGYTEAFF	TGTGCTAGTGGGACAGGGAATGTCGGGTACACTGAAGCTTTCTTT
TRBJ2-7	many	TRBV4-1	NA	CASSQGDGVGEQYF	TGCGCCAGCAGCCAAGGGGATGGTGTGGGCGAGCAGTACTTC
TRBJ1-2	few	TRBV7-8	NA	CASSFNRYYGYTF	TGTGCCAGCAGCTTTAACCGCTACTATGGCTACACCTTC
TRBJ1-5	few	TRBV12-3/TRBV12-4	TRBD1	CASRDRVGQPQHF	TGTGCCAGCCGAGACAGGGTGGGTCAGCCCCAGCATTTT
TRBJ2-1	few	TRBV4-2	NA	CASSQEGTYYNEQFF	TGTGCCAGCAGCCAAGAAGGGACCTATTACAATGAGCAGTTCTTC